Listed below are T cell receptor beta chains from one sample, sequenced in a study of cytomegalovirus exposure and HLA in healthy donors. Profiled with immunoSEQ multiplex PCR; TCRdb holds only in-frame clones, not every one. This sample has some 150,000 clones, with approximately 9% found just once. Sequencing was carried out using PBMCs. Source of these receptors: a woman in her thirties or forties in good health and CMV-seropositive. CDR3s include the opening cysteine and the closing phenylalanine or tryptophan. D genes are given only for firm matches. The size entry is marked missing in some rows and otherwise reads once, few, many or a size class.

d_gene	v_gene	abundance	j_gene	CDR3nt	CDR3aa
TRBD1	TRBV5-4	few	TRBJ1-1	TGTGCCAGCAGTCGGACAGGGGGGAACACTGAAGCTTTCTTT	CASSRTGGNTEAFF
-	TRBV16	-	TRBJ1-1	TGTGCCAGCAGCCTATCAGTGCCCCTAATGAACACTGAAGCTTTCTTT	CASSLSVPLMNTEAFF
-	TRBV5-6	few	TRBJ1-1	TGTGCCAGCAGCTTGGTGCAGGGGTTCGCTGAAGCTTTCTTT	CASSLVQGFAEAFF
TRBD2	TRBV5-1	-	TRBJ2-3	TGCGCCAGCAGCCGGTCTGTGACTAGCGGGGTCACAGATACGCAGTATTTT	CASSRSVTSGVTDTQYF
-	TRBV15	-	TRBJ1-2	TGTGCCACCAGCAGGGGTACGGCGGGGAACTATGGCTACACCTTC	CATSRGTAGNYGYTF
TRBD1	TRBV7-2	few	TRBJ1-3	TGTGCCAGCAGCCCCAGGGGGCGAGGAAACACCATATATTTT	CASSPRGRGNTIYF
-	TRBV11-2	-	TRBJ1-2	TGTGCCAGCAGCTTAGATCCAGGGGAGAACTATGGCTACACCTTC	CASSLDPGENYGYTF
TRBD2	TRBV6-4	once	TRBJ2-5	TGTGCCAGCAGTACCCCCCAGAGGACGGGGGGGCCGCAGACCCAGTACTTC	CASSTPQRTGGPQTQYF
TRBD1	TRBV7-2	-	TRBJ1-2	TGTGCCAGCAGCCCAGGGGGGACAGGGCTATATGGCTACACCTTC	CASSPGGTGLYGYTF
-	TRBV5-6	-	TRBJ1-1	TGTGCCAGCAGCTTAAATCAGTGGCCCTCTGAAGCTTTCTTT	CASSLNQWPSEAFF
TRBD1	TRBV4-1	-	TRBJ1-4	TGCGCCAGCAGCCTGACAGGGGTTGAAAAACTGTTTTTT	CASSLTGVEKLFF
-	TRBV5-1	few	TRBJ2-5	TGCGCCAGCTCCGCCTTGGGGGGTCAAGAGACCCAGTACTTC	CASSALGGQETQYF
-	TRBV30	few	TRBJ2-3	TGTGCCGCCCCCTTAGCGGCGACAGATACGCAGTATTTT	CAAPLAATDTQYF
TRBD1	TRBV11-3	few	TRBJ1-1	TGTGCCAGCAGGGGGGGACAGCTGGGACGGGACACTGAAGCTTTCTTT	CASRGGQLGRDTEAFF
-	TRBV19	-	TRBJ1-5	TGTGCCAGTAGCAAGGCGGGAACGGATCAGCCCCAGCATTTT	CASSKAGTDQPQHF
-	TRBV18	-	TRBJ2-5	TGTGCCAGCTCACCACCGGCCGGGTACCAAGAGACCCAGTACTTC	CASSPPAGYQETQYF
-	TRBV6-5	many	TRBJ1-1	TGTGCCAGCAGTGAAGCGTATCACACTGAAGCTTTCTTT	CASSEAYHTEAFF
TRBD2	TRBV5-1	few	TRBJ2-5	TGCGCCAGCAGCGCTACTAGCGGGGGGGCCATGGGAGAGACCCAGTACTTC	CASSATSGGAMGETQYF
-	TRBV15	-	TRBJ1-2	TGTGCCACCAGCCCGTTGGTAGCCTATGGCTACACCTTC	CATSPLVAYGYTF
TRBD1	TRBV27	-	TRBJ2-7	TGTGCCAGCAGTTTTCAACAGGGGGCGCGGTCCTACGAGCAGTACTTC	CASSFQQGARSYEQYF
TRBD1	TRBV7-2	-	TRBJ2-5	TGTGCCAGCAGCTTGAACAGGGGCGGAGAGACCCAGTACTTC	CASSLNRGGETQYF
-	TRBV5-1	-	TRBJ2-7	TGCGCCAGCAGCTTGGGTACGGGGGTCGTAAACGAGCAGTACTTC	CASSLGTGVVNEQYF
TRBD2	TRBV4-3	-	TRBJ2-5	TGCGCCAGCAGCCAAGATTTCAGCGGGGGGGCCGGGGAGACCCAGTACTTC	CASSQDFSGGAGETQYF
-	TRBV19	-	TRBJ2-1	TGTGCCAGTAGTATCGGGAAGGGTATCCTCTACAATGAGCAGTTCTTC	CASSIGKGILYNEQFF
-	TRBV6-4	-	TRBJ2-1	TGTGCCAGCAGCAAACTAGCCCCAGTTACACACAATGAGCAGTTCTTC	CASSKLAPVTHNEQFF
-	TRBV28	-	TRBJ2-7	TGTGCCAGCAGTCGCCGACGGGACACTTACGAGCAGTACTTC	CASSRRRDTYEQYF
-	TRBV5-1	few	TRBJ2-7	TGCGCCAGCAGCTTGGACGGTGCCCCCTCCTACGAGCAGTACTTC	CASSLDGAPSYEQYF
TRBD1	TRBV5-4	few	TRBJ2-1	TGTGCCAGCAGCTCTCATAAGGGGGCACATGAGCAGTTCTTC	CASSSHKGAHEQFF
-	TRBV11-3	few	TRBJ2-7	TGTGCCAGCAGCCCCTCGGGGGGCAGATCCTACGAGCAGTACTTC	CASSPSGGRSYEQYF
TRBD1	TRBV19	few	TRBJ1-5	TGTGCCAGTGGAGACAGGGGTTGGTATGGCAATCAGCCCCAGCATTTT	CASGDRGWYGNQPQHF
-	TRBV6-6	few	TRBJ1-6	TGTGCCAGCAGACCTGGGGGAGGCGAGTCTTCACCCCTCCACTTT	CASRPGGGESSPLHF
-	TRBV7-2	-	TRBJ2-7	TGTGCCAGCAGCCGGGACTCAGGTCGAGTAGGCTACGAGCAGTACTTC	CASSRDSGRVGYEQYF
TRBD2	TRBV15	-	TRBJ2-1	TGTGCCACCAGCAGAGGGACGACTAGCGGGGGCTACAATGAGCAGTTCTTC	CATSRGTTSGGYNEQFF
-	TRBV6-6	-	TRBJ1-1	TGTGCCAGCAGCCCCTCGGGGATTCGGAACACTGAGGCTTTCTTT	CASSPSGIRNTEAFF
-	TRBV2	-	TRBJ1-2	TGTGCCAGCAGTCCGGATGACAGCAGTACTAACTATGGCTACACCTTC	CASSPDDSSTNYGYTF
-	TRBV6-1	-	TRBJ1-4	TGTGCCAGCAGTGCCTACCGCCGGGGGACTAATGAAAAACTGTTTTTT	CASSAYRRGTNEKLFF
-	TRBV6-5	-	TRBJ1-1	TGTGCCAGCAGTTTTACCAGCCGGGTCAGTGAAGCTTTCTTT	CASSFTSRVSEAFF
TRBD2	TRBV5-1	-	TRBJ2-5	TGCGCCAGCAGCTTGGGCGGGGGGAGCCTGGGAGAGACCCAGTACTTC	CASSLGGGSLGETQYF
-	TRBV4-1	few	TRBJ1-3	TGCGCCAGCAGCCAACCCTCGACAGGCAACTCTGGAAACACCATATATTTT	CASSQPSTGNSGNTIYF
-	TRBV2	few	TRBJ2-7	TGTGCCAGCACCTTAGGGGGCTACGAGCAGTACTTC	CASTLGGYEQYF
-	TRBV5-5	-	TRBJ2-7	TGTGCCAGCAGCTTGGGGGCAGTTACCAACGAGCAGTACTTC	CASSLGAVTNEQYF